This paragraph reports one T cell receptor (beta chain). In the original workflow: Amplification of reference gene primers was used by the study to estimate nucleated cell counts. Method: immunoSEQ multiplex PCR; TCRdb's copy keeps in-frame clones and lacks some. From that table come the V and J calls and clone size; the DNA was used to work out D and trimming. The data show around 160,000 clones, with around 87% seen just once and 10% held by the top ten. The data are from a study of blood T cell repertoires in COVID-19. Study information: The samples span acute and convalescent COVID-19 from the United States, Italy and Spain.

Patients at the Seattle site were enrolled during active infection and followed longitudinally. Trimming removed 3 bases from V and 4 bases from J; junction bases left unmatched: 7. Germline V gene data show CDR1 as SQVTM and CDR2 as ANQGSEA. This CDR3 has 14 residues. The chain joins TRBV29-1 to TRBJ1-2; 8 bases are a match to TRBD1. Sample: peripheral blood. The sequence came from a woman aged 65 to 85 with COVID-19, enrolled during active disease. The CDR3 reads CSVERQGIVYGYTF. CDR3 in DNA: TGCAGCGTTGAGAGACAGGGGATCGTCTATGGCTACACCTTC.